These 8 T cell receptor beta chains share one sample of origin, sequenced in a study of T cells in localized non-small cell lung cancer. The protocol was immunoSEQ multiplex PCR, while the TCRdb copy is restricted to in-frame clones and leaves out a portion. The table records roughly 33,000 clones, more than 70% of them present only once. Sample: peripheral blood, taken before any cancer treatment. The receptors originated from a woman between 35 and 75 years old with stage I lung adenocarcinoma.

This sequence joins TRBV29-1 and TRBJ2-3; D possibly corresponds to TRBD1 (5 bases). This CDR3 region has 13 residues. The germline CDR1 and CDR2 sequences are SQVTM and ANQGSEA. V was cut by 7 bases and J by 3 bases, with 14 bases left in between. In DNA form, the CDR3 reads TGCAGCGCTTACACAGGTTTTACAGATACGCAGTATTTT. Amino acids: CSAYTGFTDTQYF.

V gene TRBV19 combines with J gene TRBJ1-1, with D perhaps matching TRBD1 (6 bases). V lost 6 bases and J lost 8, with 19 bases in between. Germline CDR1 LNHDA, CDR2 SQIVND (reference sequence). The CDR3 contains 14 residues. The CDR3 spells CASSRDRQAGEAFF. The CDR3 region has the DNA TGTGCCAGTAGCCGTGACAGACAGGCCGGAGAAGCTTTCTTT.

CDR3 protein: CASSLGQGSTDTQYF. The CDR3 DNA sequence: TGTGCCAGCAGCTTGGGACAGGGGAGCACAGATACGCAGTATTTT. V gene TRBV5-6 combines with J gene TRBJ2-3; TRBD1 aligns across 8 bases. With V trimmed by 0 bases and J by 0 bases, 0 bases remained unmatched. The CDR3 spans 15 residues. Germline CDR1 and CDR2: SGHDT and YYEEEE. Together with reference TRBV5-6 and TRBJ2-3, the CDR3 gives the full variable domain: DAGVTQSPTHLIKTRGQQVTLRCSPKSGHDTVSWYQQALGQGPQFIFQYYEEEERQRGNFPDRFSGHQFPNYSSELNVNALLLGDSALYLCASSLGQGSTDTQYFGPGTRLTVL.

The chain joins TRBV5-1 to TRBJ2-5; 9 positions match TRBD1. The CDR3 length is 15 residues. V dropped 2 bases and J dropped 5; count of bases not matched to a gene: 7. Germline V CDR1 and CDR2: SGHRS, YFSETQ. CDR3 coding DNA: TGCGCCAGCAGCTTACCACAGGGGGCAGAGGAGACCCAGTACTTC. Its protein is CASSLPQGAEETQYF.

V and J are TRBV5-8 and TRBJ1-5; 9 bases are shared with TRBD1. After removal of 4 bases from V and 1 base from J, the junction contained 3 bases not matched to a gene. This CDR3 contains 15 residues. Looked up from germline, CDR1 is SGHTS and CDR2 is YDEGEE. CDR3 DNA: TGTGCCAGCAGCCTACAGGGGGCGAGCAATCAGCCCCAGCATTTT. Its translation: CASSLQGASNQPQHF.

The CDR3 nucleotides read TGTGCCAGCAGTGCCCCGTCAGGGGGCGCGAGCACAGATACGCAGTATTTT. Its translation is CASSAPSGGASTDTQYF. J is TRBJ2-3 and V is TRBV6-1, with TRBD1 matching 8 bases. The germline V gene encodes CDR1 MNHNS and CDR2 SASEGT. The CDR3 loop spans 17 amino acids. The V gene end was trimmed by 4 bases and the J gene end by 0 bases; junction bases not matched to a gene: 9.

J is TRBJ2-2 and V is TRBV9, with 12 bases fitting TRBD2. The CDR3 is 18 residues long. V dropped 0 bases and J dropped 4; count of bases not matched to a gene: 7. Germline loops: CDR1 SGDLS, CDR2 YYNGEE. The CDR3 reads CASSVESSGGATTGELFF. The CDR3 nucleotides are TGTGCCAGCAGCGTAGAGTCTAGCGGGGGGGCCACCACCGGGGAGCTGTTTTTT.

This chain connects TRBV5-1 to TRBJ2-3; 11 nucleotides line up with TRBD2. In germline, CDR1 is SGHRS, CDR2 YFSETQ. CDR3 size: 16 residues. The V segment lost 4 bases and the J segment 4 bases; nucleotides outside the gene matches: 8. The CDR3 region has the DNA TGCGCCAGCAGCCAAATAGTTAGCGGGGGGGCAGATACGCAGTATTTT. This sequence encodes CASSQIVSGGADTQYF.